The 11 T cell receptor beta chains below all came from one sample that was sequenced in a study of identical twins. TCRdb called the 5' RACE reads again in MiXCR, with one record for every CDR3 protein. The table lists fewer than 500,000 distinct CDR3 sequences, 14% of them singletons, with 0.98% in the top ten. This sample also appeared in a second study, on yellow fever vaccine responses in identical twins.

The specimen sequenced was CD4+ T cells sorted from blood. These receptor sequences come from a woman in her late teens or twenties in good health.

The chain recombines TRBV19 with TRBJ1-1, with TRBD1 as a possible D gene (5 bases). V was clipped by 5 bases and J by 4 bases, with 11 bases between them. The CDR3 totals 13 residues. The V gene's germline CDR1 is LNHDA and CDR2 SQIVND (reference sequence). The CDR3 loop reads CASSDSGFTEAFF. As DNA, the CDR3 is TGTGCCAGTAGTGACAGTGGGTTCACTGAAGCTTTCTTT.

CDR3 in amino acids: CAWSDSGTAADTQYF. The CDR3 DNA reads TGTGCCTGGAGTGATTCTGGGACGGCCGCAGATACGCAGTATTTT. The chain has TRBV30 and TRBJ2-3, with D perhaps TRBD1 or TRBD2 (5 bases each). Germline values: CDR1 GTSNPN, CDR2 SVGIG (reference sequence). The CDR3 loop spans 15 amino acids. V was cut by 1 base and J by 4 bases, with 15 bases left in between.

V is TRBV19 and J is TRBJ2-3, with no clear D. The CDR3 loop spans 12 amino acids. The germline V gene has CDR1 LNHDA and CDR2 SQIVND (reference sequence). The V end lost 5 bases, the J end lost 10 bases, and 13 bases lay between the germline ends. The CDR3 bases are TGTGCCAGTAGTTCTGGAACTCAATCGCAGTATTTT. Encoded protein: CASSSGTQSQYF.

The CDR3 is CSARGRRDHYEQYF. The DNA for the CDR3 is TGCAGTGCTAGAGGTCGACGGGATCATTACGAGCAGTACTTC. The chain has TRBV20-1 and TRBJ2-7, with a tentative D call TRBD2 (5 bases). CDR1 DFQATT and CDR2 SNEGSKA come from the germline V gene (reference sequence). Trimming left V 1 base short and J 4 bases short, with 14 bases between. This CDR3 is built from 14 residues.

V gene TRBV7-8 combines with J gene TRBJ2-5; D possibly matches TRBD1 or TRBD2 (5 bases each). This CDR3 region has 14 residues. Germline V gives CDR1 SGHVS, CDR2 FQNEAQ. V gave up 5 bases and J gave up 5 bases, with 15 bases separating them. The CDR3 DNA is TGTGCCAGCAGCCAGACCCGGGACCTCGAGACCCAGTACTTC. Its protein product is CASSQTRDLETQYF.

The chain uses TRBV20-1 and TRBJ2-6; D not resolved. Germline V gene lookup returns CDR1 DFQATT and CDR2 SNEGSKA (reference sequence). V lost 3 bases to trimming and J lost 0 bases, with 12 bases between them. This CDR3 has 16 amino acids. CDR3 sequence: CSASAWPVSGANVLTF. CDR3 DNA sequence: TGCAGTGCTAGCGCTTGGCCTGTCTCTGGGGCCAACGTCCTGACTTTC.

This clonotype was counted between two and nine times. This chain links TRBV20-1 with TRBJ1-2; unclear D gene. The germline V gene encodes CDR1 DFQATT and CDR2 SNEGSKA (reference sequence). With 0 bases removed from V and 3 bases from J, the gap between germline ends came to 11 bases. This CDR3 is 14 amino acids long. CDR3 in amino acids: CSARDQDRYYGYTF. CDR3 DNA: TGCAGTGCTAGAGATCAGGACCGCTACTATGGCTACACCTTC.

CDR3 sequence: CASTDGTLNQETQYF. Here the CDR3 DNA reads TGTGCCAGCACAGACGGGACACTTAACCAAGAGACCCAGTACTTC. This sequence joins TRBV2 and TRBJ2-5, with D tentatively TRBD1 (6 bases). Trimming removed 7 bases at V and 0 bases at J, with 15 bases between. Germline V gene lookup returns CDR1 SNHLY and CDR2 FYNNEI. This CDR3 region has 15 residues.

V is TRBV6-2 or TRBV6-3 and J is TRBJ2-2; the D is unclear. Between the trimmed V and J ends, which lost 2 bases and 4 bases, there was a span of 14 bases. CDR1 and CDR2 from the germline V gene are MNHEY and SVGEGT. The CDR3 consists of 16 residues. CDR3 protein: CASSYPLRRFTGELFF. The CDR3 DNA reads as TGTGCCAGCAGTTACCCCCTCCGCCGTTTCACCGGGGAGCTGTTTTTT.

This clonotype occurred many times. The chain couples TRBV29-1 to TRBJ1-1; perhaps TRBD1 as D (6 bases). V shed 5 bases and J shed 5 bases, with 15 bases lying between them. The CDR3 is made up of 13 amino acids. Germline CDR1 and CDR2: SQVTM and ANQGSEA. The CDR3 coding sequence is TGCAGCGTTTTCAGGGGTGGGATGACTGAAGCTTTCTTT. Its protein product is CSVFRGGMTEAFF.

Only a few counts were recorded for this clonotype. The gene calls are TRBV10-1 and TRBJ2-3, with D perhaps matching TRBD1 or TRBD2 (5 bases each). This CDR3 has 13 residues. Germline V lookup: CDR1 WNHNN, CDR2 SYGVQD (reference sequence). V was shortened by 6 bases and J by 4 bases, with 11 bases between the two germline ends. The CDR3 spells CASRPGTADTQYF. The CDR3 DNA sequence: TGCGCCAGCAGGCCCGGGACGGCAGATACGCAGTATTTT.